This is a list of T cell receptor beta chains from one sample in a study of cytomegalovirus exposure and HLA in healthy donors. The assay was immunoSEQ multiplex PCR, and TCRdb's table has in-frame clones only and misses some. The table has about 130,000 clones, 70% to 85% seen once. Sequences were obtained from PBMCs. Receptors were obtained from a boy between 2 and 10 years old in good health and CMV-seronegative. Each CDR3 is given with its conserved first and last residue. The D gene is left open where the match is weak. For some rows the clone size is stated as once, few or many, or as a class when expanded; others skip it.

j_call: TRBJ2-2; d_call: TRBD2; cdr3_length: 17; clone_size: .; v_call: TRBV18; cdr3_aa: CASSLETSGGHTGELFF; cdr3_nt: TGTGCCAGCTCACTCGAGACTAGCGGGGGCCACACCGGGGAGCTGTTTTTT
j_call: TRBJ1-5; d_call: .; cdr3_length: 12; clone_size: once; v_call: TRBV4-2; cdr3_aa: CASSHFNQPQHF; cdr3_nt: TGTGCCAGCAGCCACTTTAATCAGCCCCAGCATTTT
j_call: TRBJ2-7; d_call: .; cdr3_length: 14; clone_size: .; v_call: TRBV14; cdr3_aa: CASSRFTGTYEQYF; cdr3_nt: TGTGCCAGCAGCCGCTTTACAGGGACCTACGAGCAGTACTTC
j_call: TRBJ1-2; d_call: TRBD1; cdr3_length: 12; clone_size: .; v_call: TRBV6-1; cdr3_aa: CASTVTGGGYTF; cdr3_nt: TGTGCCAGCACCGTGACAGGGGGAGGCTACACCTTC
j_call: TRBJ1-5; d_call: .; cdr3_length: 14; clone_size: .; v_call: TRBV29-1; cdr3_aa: CSVTTGSGNQPQHF; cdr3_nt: TGCAGCGTTACTACAGGGTCAGGCAATCAGCCCCAGCATTTT
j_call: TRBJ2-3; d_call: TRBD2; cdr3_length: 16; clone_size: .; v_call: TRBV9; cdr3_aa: CASSVGISGTTDTQYF; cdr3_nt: TGTGCCAGCAGCGTAGGAATTAGCGGGACCACAGATACGCAGTATTTT
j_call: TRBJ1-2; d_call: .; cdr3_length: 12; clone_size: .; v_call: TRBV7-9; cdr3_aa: CASSLARNGYTF; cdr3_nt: TGTGCCAGCAGCTTAGCCAGAAATGGCTACACCTTC
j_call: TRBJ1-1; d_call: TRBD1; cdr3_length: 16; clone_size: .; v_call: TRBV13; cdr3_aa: CASTDRGNLGHSEAFF; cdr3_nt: TGTGCCAGTACCGACAGGGGGAATTTAGGTCACTCTGAAGCTTTCTTT
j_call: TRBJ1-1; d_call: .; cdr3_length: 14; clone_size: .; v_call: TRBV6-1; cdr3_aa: CASSEAPDTGKAFF; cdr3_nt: TGTGCCAGCAGTGAAGCGCCTGATACAGGGAAAGCTTTCTTT
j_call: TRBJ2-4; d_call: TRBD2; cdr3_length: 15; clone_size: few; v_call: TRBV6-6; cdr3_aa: CASSHTTSGKNIQYF; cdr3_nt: TGTGCCAGCAGTCACACGACTAGCGGCAAAAACATTCAGTACTTC
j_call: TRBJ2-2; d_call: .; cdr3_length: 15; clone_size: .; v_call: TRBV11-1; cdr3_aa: CASSPGLTLNGELFF; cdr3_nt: TGTGCCAGCAGCCCGGGACTGACTTTGAATGGGGAGCTGTTTTTT
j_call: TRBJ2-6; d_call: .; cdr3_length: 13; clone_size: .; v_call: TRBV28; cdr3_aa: CASSSYGANVLTF; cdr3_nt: TGTGCCAGCAGCTCCTATGGGGCCAACGTCCTGACTTTC
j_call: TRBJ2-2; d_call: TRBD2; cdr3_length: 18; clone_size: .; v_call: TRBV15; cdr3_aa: CATSRDLGTSGNTGELFF; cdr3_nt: TGTGCCACCAGCAGAGATCTCGGGACTAGCGGGAACACCGGGGAGCTGTTTTTT
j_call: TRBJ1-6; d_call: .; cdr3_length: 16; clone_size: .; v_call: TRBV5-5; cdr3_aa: CASSLAASSYNSPLHF; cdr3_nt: TGTGCCAGCAGCTTGGCAGCTAGCTCCTATAATTCACCCCTCCACTTT
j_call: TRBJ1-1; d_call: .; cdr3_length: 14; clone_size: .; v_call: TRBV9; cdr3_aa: CASSPRPTTRETFF; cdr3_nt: TGTGCCAGCAGCCCCCGACCGACAACACGAGAAACTTTCTTT
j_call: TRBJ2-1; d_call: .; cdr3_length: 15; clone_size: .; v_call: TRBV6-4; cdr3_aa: CASSRREAEGNEQFF; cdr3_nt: TGTGCCAGCAGTCGCCGGGAAGCGGAGGGTAATGAGCAGTTCTTC
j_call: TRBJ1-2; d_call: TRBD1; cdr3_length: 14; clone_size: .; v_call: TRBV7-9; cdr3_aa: CASSQDRANYGYTF; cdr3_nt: TGTGCCAGCAGTCAAGACAGGGCTAACTATGGCTACACCTTC
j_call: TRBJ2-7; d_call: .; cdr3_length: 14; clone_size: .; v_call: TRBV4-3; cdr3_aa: CASSYQPSGYEQYF; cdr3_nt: TGCGCCAGCAGCTACCAGCCATCAGGATACGAGCAGTACTTC
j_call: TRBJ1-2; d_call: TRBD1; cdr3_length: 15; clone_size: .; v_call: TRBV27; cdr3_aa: CASSLLQGPLHGYTF; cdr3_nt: TGTGCCAGCAGTTTACTACAGGGGCCCCTCCATGGCTACACCTTC
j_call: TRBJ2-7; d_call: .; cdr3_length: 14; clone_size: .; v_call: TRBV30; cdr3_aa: CAWSPDGGFYEQYF; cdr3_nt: TGTGCCTGGAGTCCCGACGGGGGTTTCTACGAGCAGTACTTC
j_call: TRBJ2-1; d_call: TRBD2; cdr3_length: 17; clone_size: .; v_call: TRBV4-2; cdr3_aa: CASSPPGLAGGPDEQFF; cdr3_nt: TGTGCCAGCAGCCCTCCGGGACTAGCGGGGGGGCCGGATGAGCAGTTCTTC
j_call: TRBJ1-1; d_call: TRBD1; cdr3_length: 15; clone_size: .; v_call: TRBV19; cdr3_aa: CASSPGQGLNTEAFF; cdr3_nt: TGTGCCAGTAGCCCGGGACAGGGTTTGAACACTGAAGCTTTCTTT
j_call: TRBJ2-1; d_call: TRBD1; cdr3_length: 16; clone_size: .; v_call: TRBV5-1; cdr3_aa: CASSSYIGTGGNEQFF; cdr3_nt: TGCGCCAGCAGCTCTTACATCGGGACAGGGGGCAATGAGCAGTTCTTC
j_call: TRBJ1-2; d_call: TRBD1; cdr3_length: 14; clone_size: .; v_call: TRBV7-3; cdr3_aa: CASSPGQGTYGYTF; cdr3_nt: TGTGCCAGCAGCCCCGGACAGGGGACCTATGGCTACACCTTC
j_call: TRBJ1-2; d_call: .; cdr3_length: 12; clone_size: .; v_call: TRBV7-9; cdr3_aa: CAALSAIYGYTF; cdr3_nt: TGTGCCGCCCTAAGCGCTATCTATGGCTACACCTTC
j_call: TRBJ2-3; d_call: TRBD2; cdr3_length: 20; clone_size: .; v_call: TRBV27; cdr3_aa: CASKSPSGTSGRYSTDTQYF; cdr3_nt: TGTGCCAGCAAGTCTCCCTCCGGGACTAGCGGGAGGTACAGCACAGATACGCAGTATTTT
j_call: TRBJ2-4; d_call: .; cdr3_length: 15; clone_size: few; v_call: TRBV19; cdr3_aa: CASSIDVSQRNIQYF; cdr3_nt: TGTGCCAGTAGTATAGACGTCTCCCAGAGGAACATTCAGTACTTC
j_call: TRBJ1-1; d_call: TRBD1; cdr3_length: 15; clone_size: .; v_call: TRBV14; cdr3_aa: CASSPRTGLNTEAFF; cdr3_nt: TGTGCCAGCAGCCCACGGACAGGATTGAACACTGAAGCTTTCTTT
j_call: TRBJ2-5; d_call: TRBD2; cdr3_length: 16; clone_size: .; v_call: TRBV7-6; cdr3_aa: CASSLRASGAKVTQYF; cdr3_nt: TGTGCCAGCAGCTTAAGGGCTAGCGGGGCGAAGGTGACCCAGTACTTC
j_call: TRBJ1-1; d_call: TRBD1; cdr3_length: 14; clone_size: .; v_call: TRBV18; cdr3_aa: CASSPGTENTEAFF; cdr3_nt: TGTGCCAGCTCACCCGGGACAGAGAACACTGAAGCTTTCTTT